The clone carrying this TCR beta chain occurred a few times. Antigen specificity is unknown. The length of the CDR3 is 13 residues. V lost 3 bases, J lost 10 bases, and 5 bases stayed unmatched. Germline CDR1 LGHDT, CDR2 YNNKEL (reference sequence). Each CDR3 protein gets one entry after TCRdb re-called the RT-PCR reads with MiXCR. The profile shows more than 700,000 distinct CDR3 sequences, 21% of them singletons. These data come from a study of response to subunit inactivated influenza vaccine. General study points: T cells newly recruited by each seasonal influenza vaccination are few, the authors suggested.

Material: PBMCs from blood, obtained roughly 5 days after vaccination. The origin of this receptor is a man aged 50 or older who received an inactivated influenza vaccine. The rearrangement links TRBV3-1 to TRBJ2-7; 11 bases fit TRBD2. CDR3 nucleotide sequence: TGTGCCAGCAGCCAGACTACTAGCGGGAGTCAGTACTTC. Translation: CASSQTTSGSQYF.